Shown below are 30 T cell receptor beta chains from a single sample sequenced in a study of siplizumab effects on memory and regulatory T cells. This table comes from immunoSEQ multiplex PCR, and its TCRdb copy is limited to in-frame clones, with some not included. The sample has some 100,000 clones, over 95% seen once. Sequencing was performed on naive CD4+ T cells sorted from blood. These receptors came from a human donor in good health.

This clone came up once. The chain recombines TRBV7-9 with TRBJ1-6; tentative D call: TRBD1 (5 bases). Trimming cost V 1 base and J 10 bases, with 11 bases left between them. There are 14 residues in the CDR3. CDR1 and CDR2 from the germline V gene are SEHNR and FQNEAQ (reference sequence). This chain's CDR3 is CASSLEGYYSPLHF. In DNA, the CDR3 is TGTGCCAGCAGCTTAGAGGGGTATTACTCACCCCTCCACTTT.

The chain carries TRBV30 and TRBJ2-4; 7 nucleotides line up with TRBD1. Trimming cost V 4 bases and J 8 bases; bases outside gene matches: 11. The CDR3 loop spans 14 amino acids. The V gene's germline CDR1 is GTSNPN and CDR2 SVGIG (reference sequence). CDR3 protein: CAWTDRPKAYIQYF. DNA of the CDR3: TGTGCCTGGACGGACAGGCCGAAGGCTTACATTCAGTACTTC.

This chain uses TRBV7-9 with TRBJ1-6, with 9 bases aligning to TRBD1. Looked up from germline, CDR1 is SEHNR and CDR2 is FQNEAQ (reference sequence). With V trimmed by 1 base and J by 5 bases, 6 bases remained unmatched. This CDR3 comprises 17 residues. CDR3 in DNA: TGTGCCAGCAGCTTAGGCAAGGGACAGGGAAATAATTCACCCCTCCACTTT. It is translated as CASSLGKGQGNNSPLHF.

The gene calls are TRBV27 and TRBJ2-2, with 8 nucleotides matching TRBD2. J was trimmed by 5 bases and V by 4 bases; bases with no gene match: 9. This CDR3 region has 16 residues. CDR1 is MNHEY, CDR2 SMNVEV, per germline (reference sequence). CDR3 sequence (DNA): TGTGCCAGCAGTTCGCTGGTAGCGGGGAGGACCGGGGAGCTGTTTTTT. Its translation is CASSSLVAGRTGELFF.

DNA of the CDR3: TGTGCCAGCAGCTTAGGCAGCCCTAATGAAAAACTGTTTTTT. This sequence encodes CASSLGSPNEKLFF. V is TRBV11-2 and J is TRBJ1-4; D not resolved. With 1 base removed from V and 3 bases from J, the gap between germline ends came to 6 bases. The CDR3 consists of 14 residues. Germline V lookup: CDR1 SGHAT, CDR2 FQNNGV.

The chain combines TRBV4-1 with TRBJ1-5; possibly TRBD1 for D (6 bases). V was shortened by 0 bases and J by 2 bases, with 14 bases between the two germline ends. The CDR3 spans 17 residues. Germline CDR1 MGHRA, CDR2 YSYEKL. CDR3 DNA: TGCGCCAGCAGCCAAGAGGGGGGAGGGGGTGGCAATCAGCCCCAGCATTTT. Translation: CASSQEGGGGGNQPQHF.

The rearrangement links TRBV5-1 to TRBJ2-1; the D is unclear. Trimming removed 4 bases from V and 2 bases from J, with 19 bases in between. The CDR3 is 17 residues long. Germline V gene sequence: CDR1 SGHRS, CDR2 YFSETQ. The CDR3 sequence is CASSRSEALAAYNEQFF. The CDR3 nucleotides are TGCGCCAGCAGCCGTTCCGAGGCACTGGCTGCCTACAATGAGCAGTTCTTC. The full variable domain, in which reference TRBV5-1 and TRBJ2-1 provide the parts outside the CDR3, is KAGVTQTPRYLIKTRGQQVTLSCSPISGHRSVSWYQQTPGQGLQFLFEYFSETQRNKGNFPGRFSGRQFSNSRSEMNVSTLELGDSALYLCASSRSEALAAYNEQFFGPGTRLTVL.

The chain couples TRBV5-1 to TRBJ1-1, with 9 positions matching TRBD1. There are 16 residues in the CDR3. Trimming cost V 4 bases and J 12 bases; bases outside gene matches: 19. In germline, CDR1 is SGHRS, CDR2 YFSETQ. CDR3 nucleotide sequence: TGCGCCAGCAGCGATCCCAACAGGGGGCTGGGCCCGAAATCTTTCTTT. It is translated as CASSDPNRGLGPKSFF.

This clone was seen once. The rearrangement uses TRBV5-1 and TRBJ1-2; TRBD1 aligns across 7 bases. The ends lost 2 bases at V and 7 bases at J; junction bases unmatched: 2. The CDR3 has 12 amino acids. Germline values: CDR1 SGHRS, CDR2 YFSETQ. As DNA, the CDR3 is TGCGCCAGCAGCTTACAGGGGACTGGCTACACCTTC. Its protein is CASSLQGTGYTF.

The rearrangement links TRBV10-2 to TRBJ2-3, with 10 bases that match TRBD2. Germline CDR1 reads WSHSY; CDR2 reads SAAADI. The CDR3 consists of 13 residues. V shed 8 bases and J 1 base; nucleotides not matched to a gene: 0. The CDR3 spells CASLAGGTDTQYF. The CDR3 DNA reads TGCGCCAGCCTAGCGGGGGGCACAGATACGCAGTATTTT.

The chain couples TRBV19 to TRBJ2-5, with a tentative D call TRBD1 (6 bases). The germline CDR1 and CDR2 sequences are LNHDA and SQIVND (reference sequence). V was clipped by 4 bases and J by 1 base, with 10 bases between them. The CDR3 is made up of 14 amino acids. Here the CDR3 reads CASSKARGQETQYF. CDR3 bases: TGTGCCAGTAGTAAGGCCAGGGGCCAAGAGACCCAGTACTTC.

The chain employs TRBV15 and TRBJ2-1; tentative D call: TRBD2 (5 bases). Deletions cut 1 base from V and 7 bases from J, with 11 bases between. The CDR3 runs to 14 residues. The germline CDR1 and CDR2 sequences are LNHNV and YYDKDF (reference sequence). CDR3 in DNA: TGTGCCACCAGCAGAGGGACTTTTGAAAATGAGCAGTTCTTC. Translation gives CATSRGTFENEQFF.

The chain combines TRBV2 with TRBJ2-5; perhaps TRBD1 as D (6 bases). The CDR3 extends over 14 amino acids. Germline assignment: CDR1 SNHLY and CDR2 FYNNEI. Trimming shortened V by 4 bases and J by 1 base, and 10 bases separated the two germline ends. CDR3: CASSAGTPQETQYF. CDR3 in DNA: TGTGCCAGCAGTGCAGGGACACCCCAAGAGACCCAGTACTTC.

This chain joins TRBV7-2 and TRBJ1-2; possible D gene TRBD1, 6 bases. Germline-derived CDR1 and CDR2 are SGHTA and FQGNSA. Trimming pared 1 base from V and 0 bases from J, leaving 15 bases between. The CDR3 has 17 amino acids. CDR3 nucleotide sequence: TGTGCCAGCAGCTTAGTCGGGGGCAGCGCAACTAACTATGGCTACACCTTC. Its protein is CASSLVGGSATNYGYTF.

The chain has TRBV2 and TRBJ1-2; D is ambiguous. This CDR3 is built from 12 residues. V lost 7 bases and J 8 bases, leaving 14 bases between the germline ends. Germline loops: CDR1 SNHLY, CDR2 FYNNEI. CDR3 sequence reads: CASNLYGLGYTF. In nucleotides, the CDR3 is TGTGCCAGCAACCTCTATGGCTTGGGCTACACCTTC.

This chain uses TRBV27 with TRBJ1-1; 11 nucleotides align to TRBD1. V was pared by 8 bases and J by 1 base, with 9 bases of the junction left unmatched. Germline-derived CDR1 and CDR2 are MNHEY and SMNVEV (reference sequence). There are 16 residues in the CDR3. The CDR3 is CASRRGQGVSNTEAFF. The CDR3 DNA reads TGTGCCAGCCGAAGGGGACAGGGGGTCTCGAACACTGAAGCTTTCTTT.

V gene TRBV5-4 combines with J gene TRBJ2-3; the match to TRBD2 covers 12 bases. Germline CDR1 SGHNT, CDR2 YYREEE (reference sequence). With 5 bases clipped from V and 0 bases from J, the junction kept 10 bases outside the gene matches. This CDR3 region has 18 residues. CDR3 in amino acids: CASREPGLAGSSTDTQYF. CDR3 bases: TGTGCCAGCAGGGAGCCGGGACTAGCGGGTTCTAGCACAGATACGCAGTATTTT.

The chain links TRBV19 to TRBJ1-3; D unresolved. Germline V gives CDR1 LNHDA, CDR2 SQIVND (reference sequence). Trimming left V 3 bases short and J 8 bases short, with 14 bases between. The CDR3 has 14 amino acids. CDR3 coding DNA: TGTGCCAGTAGTATGGGAACGGGAAGGGACACCATATATTTT. Translated, it gives CASSMGTGRDTIYF.

V gene TRBV10-3 combines with J gene TRBJ2-3, with D possibly called TRBD1 or TRBD2 (5 bases each). V was cut by 5 bases and J by 0 bases, with 12 bases left in between. Germline V gene data show CDR1 as ENHRY and CDR2 as SYGVKD. The CDR3 totals 15 residues. The CDR3 DNA follows: TGTGCCATCAGTTCCGGGACCTCTAGCACAGATACGCAGTATTTT. This sequence encodes CAISSGTSSTDTQYF.

This clone was seen just once. The genes are TRBV6-7 and TRBJ2-4; no clear D gene. TRBV6-7 is assigned to the ORF class and has an uncertain function. The CDR3 runs 15 residues. The V gene lost 2 bases and the J gene lost 0 bases, with 8 bases spanning the gap. In DNA, the CDR3 is TGTGCCAGCAGTTACGACGATCTAGCCAAAAACATTCAGTACTTC. This gives the protein CASSYDDLAKNIQYF.

The chain recombines TRBV21-1 with TRBJ1-5; the table's D call of TRBD1 was not tested on the DNA. TRBV21-1 is an annotated pseudogene. The CDR3 is 17 residues long. The CDR3 nucleotides read TGTGCCAGCAGCCCTACCCGGGGGACAGGGGCAGTTCAGCCCCAGCATTTT. It encodes CASSPTRGTGAVQPQHF.

This chain uses TRBV30 with TRBJ1-3; 11 bases are shared with TRBD1. CDR1 GTSNPN and CDR2 SVGIG come from the germline V gene (reference sequence). The CDR3 has 15 residues. The V and J ends lost 3 bases and 4 bases, in that order; junction bases with no gene match: 5. For the CDR3, the DNA is TGTGCCTGGAGCCCGGACAGGGGGCAAGGAAACACCATATATTTT. Translated: CAWSPDRGQGNTIYF.

V is TRBV6-5 and J is TRBJ2-5; D not resolved. This CDR3 contains 15 residues. The V end lost 8 bases, the J end lost 5 bases, and 21 bases lay between the germline ends. Germline V gene sequence: CDR1 MNHEY, CDR2 SVGAGI. Here the CDR3 DNA reads TGTGCCAGCCGTAGCCACCCGGGCCTCCCCGAGACCCAGTACTTC. Its protein product is CASRSHPGLPETQYF.

The chain has TRBV20-1 and TRBJ2-7; no firm D call. The germline gives CDR1 DFQATT, CDR2 SNEGSKA (reference sequence). The length of the CDR3 is 11 residues. The ends were cut back, 6 bases at V and 3 bases at J, with 9 bases in the middle. The CDR3 region is CSAEGYYEQYF. DNA of the CDR3: TGCAGTGCCGAAGGGTACTACGAGCAGTACTTC.

About this clone itself: The sample has other DNA sequences that encode this CDR3 too. This chain uses TRBV19 with TRBJ1-1; unclear D gene. The germline gives CDR1 LNHDA, CDR2 SQIVND (reference sequence). This CDR3 is built from 13 residues. Trimming cost V 4 bases and J 1 base, with 7 bases left between them. For the CDR3, the DNA is TGTGCCAGTAGTACGCAGACGAACACTGAAGCTTTCTTT. It codes for CASSTQTNTEAFF. The variable domain in full, completed from reference TRBV19 and TRBJ1-1, reads DGGITQSPKYLFRKEGQNVTLSCEQNLNHDAMYWYRQDPGQGLRLIYYSQIVNDFQKGDIAEGYSVSREKKESFPLTVTSAQKNPTAFYLCASSTQTNTEAFFGQGTRLTVV.

The rearrangement links TRBV4-1 to TRBJ2-5; D is ambiguous. The CDR3 loop spans 16 amino acids. Germline V gives CDR1 MGHRA, CDR2 YSYEKL. The V and J ends lost 4 bases and 2 bases respectively, with 17 bases between them. The CDR3 region has the DNA TGCGCCAGCAGCCCCCTGGAGCTTCGAGAACAAGAGACCCAGTACTTC. Translated, it gives CASSPLELREQETQYF.

The chain employs TRBV21-1 and TRBJ1-1. TRBV21-1 is a pseudogene locus. The CDR3 contains 8 residues. The CDR3 nucleotides read TGTGCCAGCAGCAAAGTTTTCTTT. Protein product: CASSKVFF.

The rearrangement links TRBV9 to TRBJ1-1; 7 bases are a match to TRBD1. This CDR3 region has 17 residues. V was clipped by 0 bases and J by 5 bases; unmatched bases: 13. Germline V gives CDR1 SGDLS, CDR2 YYNGEE. CDR3 residues: CASSVDRGYRGGTEAFF. Here the CDR3 DNA reads TGTGCCAGCAGCGTAGATCGAGGGTACAGGGGAGGAACTGAAGCTTTCTTT.

This clone was picked up one time. The chain employs TRBV23-1 and TRBJ2-7; tentatively, D is TRBD1 (5 bases). TRBV23-1 carries the ORF label, with uncertain function. Trimming took off 4 bases at V and 4 bases at J, with 8 bases between the two ends. There are 12 residues in the CDR3. The CDR3, as DNA: TGCGCCAGCAGTCGTAGGGGTTACGAGCAGTACTTC. It is translated as CASSRRGYEQYF.

With regard to this clone: Other nucleotide sequences in the sample specify the same CDR3. The V and J genes are TRBV6-5 and TRBJ1-3, with TRBD1 matching over 9 bases. CDR1 and CDR2 from the germline V gene are MNHEY and SVGAGI. Unmatched junction bases numbered 1, after V lost 6 bases and J lost 4 bases. This CDR3 has 13 residues. The CDR3, as DNA: TGTGCCAGCAGAACAGGGGGCGGAAACACCATATATTTT. Its protein is CASRTGGGNTIYF.